The entry below gives a single T cell receptor (beta chain) sequence along with its context. The table came from immunoSEQ multiplex PCR; TCRdb's copy has only in-frame clones and leaves some out. This table has 40,000 to 55,000 clones, 75% to 90% appearing once. CDR1 MDHEN and CDR2 SYDVKM come from the germline V gene. V lost 10 bases and J 1 base, leaving 12 bases between the germline ends. The CDR3 has 13 amino acids. The data originate from a study of T cell changes during pregnancy in multiple sclerosis. The V gene is TRBV28, the J gene TRBJ2-3; the D gene is possibly TRBD2 (6 bases). The specimen was peripheral blood, collected in the first trimester of pregnancy. The sequence came from a female donor in good health, enrolled as a control in a pregnancy study. CDR3 sequence reads: CAIGGGGTDTQYF. The CDR3 nucleotides read TGTGCCATCGGGGGTGGGGGCACAGATACGCAGTATTTT.